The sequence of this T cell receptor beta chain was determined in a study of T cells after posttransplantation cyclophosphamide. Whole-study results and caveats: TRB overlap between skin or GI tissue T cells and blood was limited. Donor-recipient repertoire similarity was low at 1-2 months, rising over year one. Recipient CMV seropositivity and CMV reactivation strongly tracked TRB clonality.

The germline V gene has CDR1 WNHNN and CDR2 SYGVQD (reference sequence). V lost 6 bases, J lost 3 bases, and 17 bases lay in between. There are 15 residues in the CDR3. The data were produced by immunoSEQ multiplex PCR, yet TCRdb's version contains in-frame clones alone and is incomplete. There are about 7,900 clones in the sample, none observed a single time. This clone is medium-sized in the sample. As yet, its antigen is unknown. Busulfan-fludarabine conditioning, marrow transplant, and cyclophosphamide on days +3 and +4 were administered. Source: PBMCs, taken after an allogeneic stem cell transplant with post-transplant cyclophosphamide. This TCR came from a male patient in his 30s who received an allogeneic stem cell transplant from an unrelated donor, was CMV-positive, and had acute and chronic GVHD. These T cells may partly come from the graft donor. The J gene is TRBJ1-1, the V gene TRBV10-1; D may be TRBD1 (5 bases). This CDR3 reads CASSPQAEGDTEAFF. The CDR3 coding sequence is TGCGCCAGCAGCCCACAGGCTGAAGGCGACACTGAAGCTTTCTTT.